These T cell receptor beta chains were read from a single sample in a study of cytomegalovirus exposure and HLA in healthy donors. Using immunoSEQ multiplex PCR, the repertoire was profiled, and TCRdb retains in-frame clones only, with some absent. The table includes 80,000 to 95,000 clones, around 78% detected once. Sequenced material: PBMCs. The receptors come from a man between 18 and 35 years old in good health and CMV-seropositive. CDR3s include the opening cysteine and the closing phenylalanine or tryptophan. Fields, in order: J gene, D gene, clone size, V gene, CDR3 protein, CDR3 DNA. A D gene is named only where the DNA matches it firmly. Part of the rows lack a size; the others show once, few, many or a class for expanded clones.

>TRBJ1-5|NA|NA|TRBV15
CATSRDPSVNQPQHF
TGTGCCACCAGCAGAGATCCCAGCGTTAATCAGCCCCAGCATTTT
>TRBJ2-1|NA|NA|TRBV27
CASRRESFNEQFF
TGTGCCAGCAGGAGGGAGTCCTTTAATGAGCAGTTCTTC
>TRBJ1-5|TRBD1|NA|TRBV18
CASSPIPGGGNQPQHF
TGTGCCAGCTCACCTATTCCAGGGGGCGGCAATCAGCCCCAGCATTTT
>TRBJ1-2|TRBD1|NA|TRBV28
CASSFHRGRAAGYTF
TGTGCCAGCAGTTTCCACAGGGGAAGGGCGGCTGGCTACACCTTC
>TRBJ2-1|NA|NA|TRBV11-3
CASSWSSSYNEQFF
TGTGCCAGCAGCTGGTCGAGCTCCTACAATGAGCAGTTCTTC
>TRBJ1-1|TRBD1|few|TRBV28
CASRRLGGQAFF
TGTGCCAGCAGAAGGTTAGGGGGCCAAGCTTTCTTT
>TRBJ2-1|TRBD2|NA|TRBV6-1
CASSELAGYNEQFF
TGTGCCAGCAGTGAACTAGCGGGATACAATGAGCAGTTCTTC
>TRBJ2-1|TRBD2|NA|TRBV7-9
CASSPSGRASDEQFF
TGTGCCAGCAGCCCGAGCGGGAGGGCGTCGGATGAGCAGTTCTTC
>TRBJ2-6|TRBD2|NA|TRBV2
CASGREGMSGANVLTF
TGTGCCAGCGGGAGGGAGGGGATGAGTGGGGCCAACGTCCTGACTTTC
>TRBJ1-2|TRBD1|NA|TRBV11-2
CASSWGDRGNGYTF
TGTGCCAGCAGCTGGGGAGACAGGGGAAATGGCTACACCTTC
>TRBJ1-5|NA|NA|TRBV6-6
CASGYGGNQPQHF
TGTGCCAGCGGATACGGGGGAAATCAGCCCCAGCATTTT
>TRBJ2-5|TRBD2|NA|TRBV11-3
CASSLGGSRETQYF
TGTGCCAGCAGCTTAGGCGGGAGTCGAGAGACCCAGTACTTC
>TRBJ1-1|TRBD1|once|TRBV18
CASSLQGQGAEAFF
TGTGCCAGCTCTCTTCAAGGACAGGGAGCTGAAGCTTTCTTT
>TRBJ2-7|NA|NA|TRBV7-6
CASSLAGAGASYEQYF
TGTGCCAGCAGCTTAGCGGGGGCGGGAGCTTCCTACGAGCAGTACTTC
>TRBJ2-7|TRBD2|NA|TRBV2
CASSGVAGAEQYF
TGTGCCAGCAGTGGGGTAGCGGGAGCCGAGCAGTACTTC